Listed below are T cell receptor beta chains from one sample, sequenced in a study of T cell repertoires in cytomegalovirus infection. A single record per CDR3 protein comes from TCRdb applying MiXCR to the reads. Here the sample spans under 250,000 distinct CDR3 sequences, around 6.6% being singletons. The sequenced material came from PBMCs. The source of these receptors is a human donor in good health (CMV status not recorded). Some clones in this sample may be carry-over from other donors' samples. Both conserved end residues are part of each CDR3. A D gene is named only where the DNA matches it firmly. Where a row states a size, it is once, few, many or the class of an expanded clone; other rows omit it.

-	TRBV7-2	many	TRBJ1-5	CASSLGLGIHQPQHF	TGTGCCAGCAGCTTAGGGTTAGGGATCCATCAGCCCCAGCATTTT
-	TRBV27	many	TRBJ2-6	CASSFGHPRSGANVLTF	TGTGCCAGCAGTTTTGGGCATCCGCGCTCTGGGGCCAACGTCCTGACTTTC
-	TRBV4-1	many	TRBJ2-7	CASSQVPGHLDYEQYF	TGCGCCAGCAGCCAAGTCCCGGGACACCTAGACTACGAGCAGTACTTC
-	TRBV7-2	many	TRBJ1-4	CASSLTGARNEKLFF	TGTGCCAGCAGCTTGACTGGGGCTCGTAATGAAAAACTGTTTTTT
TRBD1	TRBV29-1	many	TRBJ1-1	CSVEKTGMNTEAFF	TGCAGCGTTGAAAAGACAGGGATGAACACTGAAGCTTTCTTT
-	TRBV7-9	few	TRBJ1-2	CASRDGSGYTF	TGTGCCAGCCGGGACGGAAGTGGCTACACCTTC
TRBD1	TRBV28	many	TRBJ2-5	CASSFRTGTVQETQYF	TGTGCCAGCAGTTTCCGAACCGGGACAGTTCAAGAGACCCAGTACTTC
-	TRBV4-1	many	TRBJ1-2	CASSQEVRGDGYTF	TGCGCCAGCAGCCAAGAAGTAAGGGGTGATGGCTACACCTTC
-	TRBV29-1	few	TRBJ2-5	CSVAGVETQYF	TGCAGCGTCGCAGGGGTGGAGACCCAGTACTTC
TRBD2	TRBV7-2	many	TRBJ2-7	CASSSGLAGGPYEQYF	TGTGCCAGCAGCTCGGGACTAGCGGGGGGACCCTACGAGCAGTACTTC
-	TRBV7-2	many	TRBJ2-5	CASSLDLGGETQYF	TGTGCCAGCAGCTTAGATCTGGGGGGAGAGACCCAGTACTTC
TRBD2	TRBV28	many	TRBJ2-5	CASSPGTSGAAGQETQYF	TGTGCCAGCAGCCCCGGGACTAGCGGGGCCGCGGGTCAAGAGACCCAGTACTTC
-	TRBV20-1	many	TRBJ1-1	CSATNTQDPAEAFF	TGCAGTGCTACCAATACGCAGGATCCGGCTGAAGCTTTCTTT
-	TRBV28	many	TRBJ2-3	CATQDRLADTQYF	TGTGCCACCCAGGACAGATTAGCAGATACGCAGTATTTT
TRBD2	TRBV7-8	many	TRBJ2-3	CASSLAGGASDTQYF	TGTGCCAGCAGCTTAGCCGGGGGGGCGTCGGATACGCAGTATTTT
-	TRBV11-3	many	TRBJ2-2	CASSLEFRSGELFF	TGTGCCAGCAGCTTAGAGTTCAGGTCCGGGGAGCTGTTTTTT
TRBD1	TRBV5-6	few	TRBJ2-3	CASSQRQGSFTDTQYF	TGTGCCAGCAGCCAAAGACAGGGGTCATTCACAGATACGCAGTATTTT
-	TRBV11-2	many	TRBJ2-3	CASSLDLGGTDTQYF	TGTGCCAGCAGCTTAGATCTAGGGGGCACAGATACGCAGTATTTT
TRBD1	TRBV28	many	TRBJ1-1	CATKENRGPNTEAFF	TGTGCCACTAAGGAAAACAGGGGCCCCAACACTGAAGCTTTCTTT
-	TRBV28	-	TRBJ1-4	CASRSQAEAEKLFF	TGTGCCAGCAGATCGCAGGCCGAAGCTGAAAAACTGTTTTTT
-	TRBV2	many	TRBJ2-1	CASSRMAENEQFF	TGTGCCAGCAGCAGGATGGCAGAGAATGAGCAGTTCTTC
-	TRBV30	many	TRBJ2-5	CAWDQQGGLETQYF	TGTGCCTGGGACCAGCAGGGCGGTTTGGAGACCCAGTACTTC
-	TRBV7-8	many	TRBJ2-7	CASSLIGTGLYEQYF	TGTGCCAGCAGCTTAATAGGGACGGGCCTCTACGAGCAGTACTTC
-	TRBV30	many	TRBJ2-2	CAWSVGPFTGELFF	TGTGCCTGGAGTGTAGGACCTTTCACCGGGGAGCTGTTTTTT
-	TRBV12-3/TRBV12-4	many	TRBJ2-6	CASSILDGANVLTF	TGTGCCAGCAGCATTCTCGATGGGGCCAACGTCCTGACTTTC
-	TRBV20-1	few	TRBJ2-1	CSARDELAPFDEQFF	TGCAGTGCTAGAGATGAACTGGCCCCTTTCGATGAGCAGTTCTTC
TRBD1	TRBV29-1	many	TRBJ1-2	CSVEVGWTGQKGYTF	TGCAGCGTTGAAGTAGGGTGGACAGGGCAGAAGGGCTACACCTTC
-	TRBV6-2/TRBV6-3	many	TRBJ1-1	CASSPGNGGEAFF	TGTGCCAGCAGTCCGGGAAACGGAGGGGAAGCTTTCTTT
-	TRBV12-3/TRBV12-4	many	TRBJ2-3	CASRKDSTDTQYF	TGTGCCAGCAGAAAGGACAGCACAGATACGCAGTATTTT
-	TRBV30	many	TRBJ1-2	CAWRRQGHYGYTF	TGTGCCTGGAGGCGCCAGGGCCACTATGGCTACACCTTC
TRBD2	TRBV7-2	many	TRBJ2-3	CASSRRTSGGADTQYF	TGTGCCAGCAGCCGCAGGACTAGCGGGGGGGCAGATACGCAGTATTTT
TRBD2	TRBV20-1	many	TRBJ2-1	CSARVSPLVVAGLNNEQFF	TGCAGTGCTAGAGTTAGCCCCCTTGTGGTAGCGGGGCTAAACAATGAGCAGTTCTTC
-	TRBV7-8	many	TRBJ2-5	CASSPRDQETQYF	TGTGCCAGCAGCCCTCGGGACCAAGAGACCCAGTACTTC
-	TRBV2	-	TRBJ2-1	CASLWYSDEQFF	TGTGCCAGCCTCTGGTACTCGGATGAGCAGTTCTTC
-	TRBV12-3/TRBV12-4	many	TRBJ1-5	CASSLGHWNQPQHF	TGTGCCAGCAGCCTGGGACATTGGAATCAGCCCCAGCATTTT
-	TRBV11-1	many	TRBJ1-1	CASSVMALNTEAFF	TGTGCCAGCAGCGTTATGGCCCTGAACACTGAAGCTTTCTTT
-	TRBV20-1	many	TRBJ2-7	CSADFSTTIFHEQYF	TGCAGTGCCGACTTCTCAACGACTATTTTCCACGAGCAGTACTTC
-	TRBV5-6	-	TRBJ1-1	CDSSLTLNTEAFF	TGTGACAGCAGCTTGACATTGAACACTGAAGCTTTCTTT
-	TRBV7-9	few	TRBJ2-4	CASSSRFDIQYF	TGTGCCAGCAGCTCTAGGTTTGACATTCAGTACTTC
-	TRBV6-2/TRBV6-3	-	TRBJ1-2	CASGRGAYYGYTF	TGTGCCAGCGGACGGGGGGCCTACTATGGCTACACCTTC
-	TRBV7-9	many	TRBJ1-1	CASSSEQPNTEAFF	TGTGCCAGCAGCTCAGAACAGCCGAACACTGAAGCTTTCTTT
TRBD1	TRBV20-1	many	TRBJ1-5	CSASLTGGENQPQHF	TGCAGTGCTAGCCTGACAGGGGGCGAAAATCAGCCCCAGCATTTT
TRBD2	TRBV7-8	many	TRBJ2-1	CASSSSGGAGYEQFF	TGTGCCAGCAGCAGTAGCGGGGGGGCCGGGTATGAGCAGTTCTTC
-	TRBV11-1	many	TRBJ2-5	CASSFTWGVIVETQYF	TGTGCCAGCAGTTTCACCTGGGGGGTGATTGTGGAGACCCAGTACTTC
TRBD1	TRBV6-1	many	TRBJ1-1	CASTLGRGRFDTEAFF	TGTGCCAGCACCCTTGGCAGGGGGCGATTTGACACTGAAGCTTTCTTT
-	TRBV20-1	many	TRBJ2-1	CSSRARSYNEQFF	TGCTCCTCCAGGGCCCGCTCCTACAATGAGCAGTTCTTC
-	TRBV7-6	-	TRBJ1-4	CASSLVSGYNENLFF	TGTGCCAGCAGCTTAGTTTCGGGGTACAATGAAAATCTGTTTTTT
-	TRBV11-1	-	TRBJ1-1	CASSLREPDEHTEAFF	TGTGCCAGCAGCTTGCGAGAGCCAGACGAACACACTGAAGCTTTCTTT
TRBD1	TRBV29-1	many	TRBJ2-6	CSVGQGSSGANVLTF	TGCAGCGTTGGACAGGGTAGCTCTGGGGCCAACGTCCTGACTTTC
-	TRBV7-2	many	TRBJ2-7	CASSFGGVNYEQYF	TGTGCCAGCAGCTTTGGGGGAGTGAACTACGAGCAGTACTTC
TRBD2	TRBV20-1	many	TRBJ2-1	CSAPDLRGVNEQFF	TGCAGTGCGCCCGACTTGCGGGGGGTCAATGAGCAGTTCTTC
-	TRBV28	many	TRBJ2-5	CASSRQLEETQYF	TGTGCCAGCAGTAGACAGCTAGAAGAGACCCAGTACTTC